These 22 T cell receptor beta chains came from one sample sequenced in a study of blood T cell repertoires in COVID-19. The method was immunoSEQ multiplex PCR; TCRdb's version includes in-frame clones alone and lacks a portion of them. The sample consists of about 190,000 clones, approximately 79% of them appearing once. Sequenced input: peripheral blood. The receptors derive from a woman aged 45-65 years with acute or convalescent COVID-19.

The genes are TRBV7-2 and TRBJ2-1, with TRBD1 matching 9 bases. This CDR3 has 16 residues. Germline V CDR1 and CDR2: SGHTA, FQGNSA. The J segment lost 6 bases and the V segment lost 5 bases, leaving 11 bases of the junction unmatched. The CDR3 region has the DNA TGTGCCAGCAGCCCGCAACCGGGACAGGGTGGCAATGAGCAGTTCTTC. Amino acids: CASSPQPGQGGNEQFF.

The rearrangement uses TRBV6-5 and TRBJ1-2, with TRBD1 matching over 8 bases. CDR1 and CDR2 from the germline V gene are MNHEY and SVGAGI. Trimming took 7 bases from V and 4 from J; bases not matched to a gene: 8. This CDR3 spans 14 amino acids. The CDR3 DNA sequence: TGTGCCAGCACTCGGACAGGGCAGCCCTATGGCTACACCTTC. Residues: CASTRTGQPYGYTF.

The chain carries TRBV6-1 and TRBJ2-3, with 7 bases identical to TRBD2. Looked up from germline, CDR1 is MNHNS and CDR2 is SASEGT. This CDR3 has 16 residues. The junction had 9 bases not matched to a gene; V was cut back by 4 bases and J by 2 bases. The CDR3 here is CASSGVSSGFTDTQYF. The CDR3 DNA reads as TGTGCCAGCAGTGGGGTGTCTAGCGGTTTCACAGATACGCAGTATTTT.

Here the CDR3 reads CASSHLGGQPQHF. DNA for the CDR3: TGTGCCAGCAGCCACCTCGGAGGTCAGCCCCAGCATTTT. V usage is TRBV3-1 (or the pseudogene TRBV3-2) and J usage is TRBJ1-5; D not certain. The CDR3 extends over 13 amino acids. Germline V lookup: CDR1 LGHDT, CDR2 YNNKEL (reference sequence). Between the trimmed V and J ends, which lost 3 bases and 6 bases, there was a span of 9 bases.

The chain employs TRBV19 and TRBJ2-7; D is perhaps TRBD1 (5 bases). V was pared by 6 bases and J by 1 base, with 16 bases between. This CDR3 has 15 residues. Germline V lookup: CDR1 LNHDA, CDR2 SQIVND (reference sequence). CDR3 DNA: TGTGCCAGTAGGGTCGCAGGCAGGGAATCCTACGAGCAGTACTTC. Encoded protein: CASRVAGRESYEQYF.

This clone occurred once. The rearrangement joins TRBV5-1 to TRBJ2-1; TRBD1 is a possible D gene (5 bases). This CDR3 spans 17 amino acids. The ends were cut back, 4 bases at V and 2 bases at J, with 19 bases in the middle. Per the germline V gene, CDR1 is SGHRS and CDR2 is YFSETQ. The CDR3 sequence is CASSPSLAAGTYNEQFF. The CDR3 region has the DNA TGCGCCAGCAGCCCAAGTTTGGCGGCAGGGACCTACAATGAGCAGTTCTTC. The variable domain in full, with the rest retrieved from reference TRBV5-1 and TRBJ2-1, is KAGVTQTPRYLIKTRGQQVTLSCSPISGHRSVSWYQQTPGQGLQFLFEYFSETQRNKGNFPGRFSGRQFSNSRSEMNVSTLELGDSALYLCASSPSLAAGTYNEQFFGPGTRLTVL.

The rearrangement links TRBV6-5 to TRBJ2-3; 8 positions agree with TRBD2. This CDR3 spans 15 amino acids. Losses at the gene ends were 7 bases for V and 6 bases for J; bases not matched to a gene: 12. Germline V gene lookup returns CDR1 MNHEY and CDR2 SVGAGI. In nucleotides, the CDR3 is TGTGCCAGCACCCAGCCGGGGGGGGCAGGGGATACGCAGTATTTT. Its translation is CASTQPGGAGDTQYF.

The genes are TRBV20-1 and TRBJ2-3, with 9 bases aligning to TRBD2. This CDR3 is 20 amino acids long. Germline V lookup: CDR1 DFQATT, CDR2 SNEGSKA (reference sequence). The ends lost 3 bases at V and 2 bases at J; junction bases unmatched: 21. CDR3 DNA: TGCAGTGCTAGTGACCCGAGGAGCGGGAGGTTGTTAGGGGCCACAGATACGCAGTATTTT. This encodes CSASDPRSGRLLGATDTQYF.

This rearrangement joins TRBV6-5 to TRBJ1-3; 7 positions match TRBD1. This CDR3 has 15 residues. The germline V gene encodes CDR1 MNHEY and CDR2 SVGAGI. Unmatched junction bases numbered 7, after V lost 6 bases and J lost 2 bases. The CDR3 loop reads CASRLHRGAGNTIYF. CDR3 DNA sequence: TGTGCCAGCAGACTACACAGGGGAGCTGGAAACACCATATATTTT.

The V call is TRBV19, the J call TRBJ2-7; unclear D gene. The V gene's germline CDR1 is LNHDA and CDR2 SQIVND (reference sequence). This CDR3 region has 14 residues. The V and J ends lost 1 base and 6 bases respectively, with 13 bases between them. The CDR3 region has the DNA TGTGCCAGTAGTATAGGGCTAGGCATGAGCGAGCAGTACTTC. Its translation: CASSIGLGMSEQYF.

This chain joins TRBV30 and TRBJ1-1, with D maybe TRBD1 (5 bases). Germline-derived CDR1 and CDR2 are GTSNPN and SVGIG (reference sequence). The CDR3 has 13 residues. V lost 0 bases to trimming and J lost 5 bases, with 10 bases between them. CDR3 loop: CAWSVQTATEAFF. The CDR3 DNA follows: TGTGCCTGGAGTGTCCAGACAGCTACTGAAGCTTTCTTT.

The chain carries TRBV28 and TRBJ1-1; D uncertain. The length of the CDR3 is 12 residues. The V end was cut by 10 bases, the J end by 6 bases, with 15 bases between. From germline, CDR1 is MDHEN and CDR2 SYDVKM. The CDR3 loop reads CATSTGGSEAFF. Here the CDR3 DNA reads TGTGCCACTTCGACTGGAGGGTCTGAAGCTTTCTTT.

V gene TRBV6-5 combines with J gene TRBJ1-4; 7 bases match TRBD1. V dropped 4 bases and J dropped 4; count of bases not matched to a gene: 9. Germline V CDR1 and CDR2: MNHEY, SVGAGI. CDR3 length: 16 amino acids. CDR3 residues: CASSLLWDSVNEKLFF. DNA of the CDR3: TGTGCCAGCAGTTTACTCTGGGACAGCGTTAATGAAAAACTGTTTTTT.

V usage is TRBV20-1 and J usage is TRBJ2-7; the D gene is possibly TRBD2 (5 bases). CDR3 length: 13 amino acids. The V gene's germline CDR1 is DFQATT and CDR2 SNEGSKA (reference sequence). V lost 3 bases to trimming and J lost 2 bases, with 11 bases between them. The CDR3, as DNA: TGCAGTGCTAGTCTGAGGGCGCCCTACGAGCAGTACTTC. Its protein product is CSASLRAPYEQYF.

The chain uses TRBV18 and TRBJ2-7; the D is unclear. This CDR3 is 13 amino acids long. CDR1 and CDR2 from the germline V gene are KGHSH and LQKENI. Trimming cost V 5 bases and J 4 bases, with 12 bases left between them. CDR3 DNA sequence: TGTGCCAGCTCAATTCAGGTCGGATACGAGCAGTACTTC. Its protein product is CASSIQVGYEQYF.

The gene calls are TRBV10-3 and TRBJ2-3; a weak D match, TRBD1 (6 bases). Per germline, CDR1 ENHRY and CDR2 SYGVKD. With 4 bases removed from V and 8 bases from J, the gap between germline ends came to 16 bases. This CDR3 has 14 amino acids. The CDR3 protein is CAISAMGALTTQYF. The CDR3 DNA is TGTGCCATCAGTGCTATGGGGGCCCTAACTACGCAGTATTTT.

Concerning this clone: Other nucleotide sequences from this sample produce the same CDR3. The CDR3 sequence: CSARSGYEQYF. CDR3 nucleotide sequence: TGCAGTGCTAGGAGCGGGTACGAGCAGTACTTC. The rearrangement uses TRBV20-1 and TRBJ2-7; weak D call: TRBD2 (6 bases). Germline CDR1 is DFQATT and CDR2 is SNEGSKA (reference sequence). The V gene lost 3 bases and the J gene lost 4 bases, with 7 bases spanning the gap. The CDR3 is 11 amino acids.

The rearrangement uses TRBV2 and TRBJ2-7, with a tentative D call TRBD1 (6 bases). The V and J ends lost 8 bases and 6 bases respectively, with 17 bases between them. The germline V gene encodes CDR1 SNHLY and CDR2 FYNNEI. This CDR3 is built from 13 residues. In DNA form, the CDR3 reads TGTGCCAGCTACAGGGATGGGGTTGGCGAGCAGTACTTC. This encodes CASYRDGVGEQYF.

This clone was recorded a few times. The genes are TRBV19 and TRBJ2-6; 7 bases line up with TRBD1. From germline, CDR1 is LNHDA and CDR2 SQIVND (reference sequence). The CDR3 is 15 residues long. V lost 6 bases, J lost 2 bases, and 4 bases stayed unmatched. The CDR3 here is CASRTDRAGANVLTF. The DNA of the CDR3 is TGTGCCAGTAGAACCGACAGGGCTGGGGCCAACGTCCTGACTTTC.

This chain's CDR3 is CASSLGAGGGTDTQYF. DNA for the CDR3: TGTGCCAGCAGCTTAGGAGCGGGAGGTGGGACAGATACGCAGTATTTT. This chain links TRBV11-3 with TRBJ2-3, with 9 bases aligning to TRBD2. The CDR3 totals 16 residues. Germline CDR1 SGHNT, CDR2 YENEEA. With V trimmed by 1 base and J by 3 bases, 5 bases remained unmatched.

The chain joins TRBV6-5 to TRBJ1-1; TRBD1 is a possible D gene (5 bases). Germline V gene data show CDR1 as MNHEY and CDR2 as SVGAGI. The length of the CDR3 is 14 residues. Trimming removed 5 bases at V and 1 base at J, with 11 bases between. The CDR3 protein is CASSRGGSNTEAFF. In nucleotides, the CDR3 is TGTGCCAGCAGTCGCGGGGGGTCGAACACTGAAGCTTTCTTT.

The genes are TRBV6-1 and TRBJ2-4; no definite D call. The CDR3 contains 13 residues. Germline V gene sequence: CDR1 MNHNS, CDR2 SASEGT. V gave up 1 base and J gave up 9 bases, with 10 bases separating them. The CDR3 DNA sequence: TGTGCCAGCAGTGAAGTGGCAGGCCCCATTCAGTACTTC. It is translated as CASSEVAGPIQYF.